Each of the 5 T cell receptor beta chains below was sequenced from the same sample in a study of cytomegalovirus exposure and HLA in healthy donors. Primers: 60 Vbeta forward and 13 Jbeta reverse. Using immunoSEQ multiplex PCR, the repertoire was profiled, and TCRdb retains in-frame clones only, with some absent. The table includes about 140,000 clones, around 90% detected once. Specimen: PBMCs. These receptors all come from a woman in her 40s in good health and CMV-seronegative.

This clone was found a few times. V is TRBV2 and J is TRBJ2-5; D might be TRBD2 (6 bases). This CDR3 spans 15 amino acids. Germline V gene sequence: CDR1 SNHLY, CDR2 FYNNEI. V lost 4 bases to trimming and J lost 2 bases, with 14 bases between them. The CDR3 nucleotides read TGTGCCAGCAGTGTCGGCGGGGTCATACAAGAGACCCAGTACTTC. Its translation is CASSVGGVIQETQYF.

J is TRBJ2-2 and V is TRBV11-3; 7 nucleotides line up with TRBD1. V shed 5 bases, J shed 5 bases, and the junction held 11 bases outside the gene matches. The germline gives CDR1 SGHNT, CDR2 YENEEA. The CDR3 has 16 amino acids. The CDR3 DNA is TGTGCCAGCAGCGAACTTGAGGGGGCGCGAACCGGGGAGCTGTTTTTT. Its protein is CASSELEGARTGELFF. The full variable domain, with the rest looked up from reference TRBV11-3 and TRBJ2-2, is EAGVVQSPRYKIIEKKQPVAFWCNPISGHNTLYWYLQNLGQGPELLIRYENEEAVDDSQLPKDRFSAERLKGVDSTLKIQPAELGDSAVYLCASSELEGARTGELFFGEGSRLTVL.

The V and J genes are TRBV10-2 and TRBJ2-1; 12 bases are a match to TRBD1. The junction had 8 bases not matched to a gene; V was cut back by 5 bases and J by 9 bases. Germline V CDR1 and CDR2: WSHSY, SAAADI. This CDR3 has 15 amino acids. CDR3 sequence (DNA): TGCGCCAGCAGTTATCCGGGACAGGGGGCTTTTGAGCAGTTCTTC. Its translation is CASSYPGQGAFEQFF.

J is TRBJ1-5 and V is TRBV28, with D possibly TRBD1 on 5 matching bases. Germline assignment: CDR1 MDHEN and CDR2 SYDVKM. The V and J ends lost 3 bases and 3 bases respectively, with 12 bases between them. The CDR3 is 15 residues long. CDR3 in amino acids: CASSLGGPHNQPQHF. The CDR3 DNA reads TGTGCCAGCAGTTTGGGGGGACCGCACAATCAGCCCCAGCATTTT.

The V and J genes are TRBV6-5 and TRBJ2-1; D remains unclear. Trimming took off 0 bases at V and 6 bases at J, with 9 bases between the two ends. This CDR3 is built from 14 residues. The germline V gene encodes CDR1 MNHEY and CDR2 SVGAGI. CDR3 sequence: CASSYSRNVNEQFF. The CDR3 bases are TGTGCCAGCAGTTACTCGCGGAACGTCAATGAGCAGTTCTTC.